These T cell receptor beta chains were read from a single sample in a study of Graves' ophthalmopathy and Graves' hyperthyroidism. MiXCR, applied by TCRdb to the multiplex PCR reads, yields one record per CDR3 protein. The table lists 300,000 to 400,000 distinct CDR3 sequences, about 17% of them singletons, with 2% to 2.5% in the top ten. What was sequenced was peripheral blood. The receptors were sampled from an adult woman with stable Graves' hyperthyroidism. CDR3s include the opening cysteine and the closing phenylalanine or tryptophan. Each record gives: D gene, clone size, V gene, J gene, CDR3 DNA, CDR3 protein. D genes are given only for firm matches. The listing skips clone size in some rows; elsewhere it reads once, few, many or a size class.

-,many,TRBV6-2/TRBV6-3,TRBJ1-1,TGTGCCAGCAGCCGGTATACGGGAGGGAACACTGAAGCTTTCTTT,CASSRYTGGNTEAFF
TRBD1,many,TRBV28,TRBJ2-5,TGTGCCAGCAGCGACGGGACAGTGGGGCGAGAGACCCAGTACTTC,CASSDGTVGRETQYF
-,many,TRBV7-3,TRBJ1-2,TGTGCCAGCAGCTTACGGGACACAACTCAGTATTCGGGTGGCTACACCTTC,CASSLRDTTQYSGGYTF
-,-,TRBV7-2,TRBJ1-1,TGTGCCAGCAGCCCCCGGCAGTCCATGAACACTGAAGCTTTCTTT,CASSPRQSMNTEAFF
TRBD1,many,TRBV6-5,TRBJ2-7,TGTGCCAGCAGGCGCGGGACAGGGGGTCAAGAGCAGTACTTC,CASRRGTGGQEQYF
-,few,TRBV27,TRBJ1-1,TGTGCCAGCAGTTGGGGGGGATGGGGCACTGAAGCTTTCTTT,CASSWGGWGTEAFF
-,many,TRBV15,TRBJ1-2,TGTGCCACCAGCAGAGAGCAGGGAAACTATGGCTACACCTTC,CATSREQGNYGYTF
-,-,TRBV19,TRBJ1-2,TGTGCCAGTAGTATAGGAAAGGGAACCTCTAACTATGGCTACACCTTC,CASSIGKGTSNYGYTF
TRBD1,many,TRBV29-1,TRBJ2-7,TGCAGCGTTGAGGGGACAGCCCTCTACGAGCAGTACTTC,CSVEGTALYEQYF
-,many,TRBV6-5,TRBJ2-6,TGTGCCAGCAGAGTACAGGGTAACTCTGGGGCCAACGTCCTGACTTTC,CASRVQGNSGANVLTF
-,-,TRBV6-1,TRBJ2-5,TGTGCCAGCAAGAGGCAAATCCAAGAGACCCAGTACTTC,CASKRQIQETQYF
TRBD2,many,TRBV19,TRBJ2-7,TGTGCCAGTAGTATCTCGGCGGGAGGGCCTAACGAGCAGTACTTC,CASSISAGGPNEQYF
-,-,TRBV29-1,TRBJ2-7,TGCAGCGTCACTCGAACAGGTTCCTACGAGCAGTACTTC,CSVTRTGSYEQYF
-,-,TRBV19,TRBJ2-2,TGTGCCAGTAGTTCGGGACCGGGGGCGAACACCGGGGAGCTGTTTTTT,CASSSGPGANTGELFF
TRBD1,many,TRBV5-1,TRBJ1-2,TGCGCCAGCACCTGGGACAGGGAGGTTGATGGCTACACCTTC,CASTWDREVDGYTF
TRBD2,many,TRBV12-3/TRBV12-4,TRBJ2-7,TGTGCCAGCACACGAACGGGGGGACTAGGCCTCGAGCAGTACTTC,CASTRTGGLGLEQYF
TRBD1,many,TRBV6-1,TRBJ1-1,TGTGCCAGCAGTGAGCAGGGGGCCGCTGAAGCTTTCTTT,CASSEQGAAEAFF
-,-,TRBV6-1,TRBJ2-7,TGTGCCAGCAGGTTCAAAGCGGCTAACTCCTACGAGCAGTACTTC,CASRFKAANSYEQYF
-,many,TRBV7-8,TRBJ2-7,TGTGCCAGCAGCTTAGCGGGAGCAATCCCCTACGAGCAGTACTTC,CASSLAGAIPYEQYF
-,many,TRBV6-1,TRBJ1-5,TGTGCCAGCAGTGAAGCGGGCCGAAGCAATCAGCCCCAGCATTTT,CASSEAGRSNQPQHF
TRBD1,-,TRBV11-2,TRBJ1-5,TGTGCCAGCAGCGTAAGACAGGGGGCTACTCAGCCCCAGCATTTT,CASSVRQGATQPQHF
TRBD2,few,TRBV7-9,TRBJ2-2,TGTGCCAGCAGGGCGGGACTAGCGGACACCGTGGAGCTGTTTTTT,CASRAGLADTVELFF
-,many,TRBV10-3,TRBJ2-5,TGTGCCATCAGGGGCCCTGGAGAGACCCAGTACTTC,CAIRGPGETQYF
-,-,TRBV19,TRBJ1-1,TGTGCCAGTAGTACCCAACAGGGCCTGAACACTGAAGCTTTCTTT,CASSTQQGLNTEAFF
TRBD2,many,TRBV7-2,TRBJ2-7,TGTGCCAGCAGCCCCAGGATCGGGACTAGAGCCTACGAGCAGTACTTC,CASSPRIGTRAYEQYF
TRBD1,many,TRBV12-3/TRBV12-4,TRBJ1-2,TGTGCCAGCGGCGCCGGGAGGACAGGGTATGGCTACACCTTC,CASGAGRTGYGYTF
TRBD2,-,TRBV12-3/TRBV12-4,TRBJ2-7,TGTGCCAGCAGTCGGGGGGGCCGAGGCGAGCAGTACTTC,CASSRGGRGEQYF
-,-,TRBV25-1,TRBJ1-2,TGTGCCACCGCCGCGTATAATGGCTACACCTTC,CATAAYNGYTF
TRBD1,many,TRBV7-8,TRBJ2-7,TGTGCCAGCAGCGTGGACAGGGTTGGCGAGCAGTACTTC,CASSVDRVGEQYF
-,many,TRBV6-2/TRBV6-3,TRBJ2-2,TGTGCCAGCCTCCCCCCGCTTGGCCGAACCGGGGAGCTGTTTTTT,CASLPPLGRTGELFF
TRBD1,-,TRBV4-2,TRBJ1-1,TGTGCCAGCACCGGGCGCGCCACGGGACAGGGCATGAACACTGAAGCTTTCTTT,CASTGRATGQGMNTEAFF
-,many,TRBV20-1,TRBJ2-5,TGCAGTGCTAGAGTAGGGGGGAAAGAGACCCAGTACTTC,CSARVGGKETQYF
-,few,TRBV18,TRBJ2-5,TGTGCCAGCTCACGCGAGGACGGGACTCAGTACTTC,CASSREDGTQYF